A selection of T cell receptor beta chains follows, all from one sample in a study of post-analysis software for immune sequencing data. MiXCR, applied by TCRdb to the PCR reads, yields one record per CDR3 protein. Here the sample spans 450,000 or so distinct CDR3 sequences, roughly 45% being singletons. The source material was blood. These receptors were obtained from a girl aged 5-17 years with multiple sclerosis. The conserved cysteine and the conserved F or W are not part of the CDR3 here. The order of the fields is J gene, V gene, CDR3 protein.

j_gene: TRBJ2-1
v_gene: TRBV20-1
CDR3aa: SARDLGLGRNEQF

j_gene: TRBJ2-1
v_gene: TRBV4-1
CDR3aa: ASSLYTGTSGRAQGNEQF

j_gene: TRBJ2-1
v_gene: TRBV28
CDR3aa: ASSSPGETSSVREQF

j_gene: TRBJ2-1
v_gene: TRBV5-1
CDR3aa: ASSWARQGEQF

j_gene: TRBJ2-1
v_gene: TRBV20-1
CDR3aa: SASDLLAGYNEQF

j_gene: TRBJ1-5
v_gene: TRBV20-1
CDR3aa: SARGRDRFSNQPQH

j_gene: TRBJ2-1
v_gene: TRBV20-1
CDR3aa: SARVLAVPYNEQF

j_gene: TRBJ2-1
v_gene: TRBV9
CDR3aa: ASSASGTGLLNEQF

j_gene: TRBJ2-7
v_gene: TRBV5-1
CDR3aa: ASSSAIGLDEQY

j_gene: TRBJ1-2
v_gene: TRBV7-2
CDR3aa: ASSPDRIGYT

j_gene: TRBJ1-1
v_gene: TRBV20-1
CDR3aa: SARVRDGRIEAF

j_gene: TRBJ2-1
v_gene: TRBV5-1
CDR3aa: ASSLGAYEQF

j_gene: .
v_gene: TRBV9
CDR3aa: ASGPTGLAGVEQY

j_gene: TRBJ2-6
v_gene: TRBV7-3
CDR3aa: ASSYGQSGANVLT

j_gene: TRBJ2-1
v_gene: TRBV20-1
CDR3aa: SGGRGSYNEQF

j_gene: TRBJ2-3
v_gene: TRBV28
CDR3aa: ASSLPGHYFSDTQY

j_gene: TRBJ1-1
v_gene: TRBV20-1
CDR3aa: SAKKRDRQNTEAF

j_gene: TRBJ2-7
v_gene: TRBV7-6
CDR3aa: ASSLVGEDASYEQY

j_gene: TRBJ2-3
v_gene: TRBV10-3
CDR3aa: AISGAGSTDTQY

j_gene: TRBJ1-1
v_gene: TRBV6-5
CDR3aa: ASSYATGQFNTEAF

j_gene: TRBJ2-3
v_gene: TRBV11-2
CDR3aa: ASSLAGGLGTDTQY

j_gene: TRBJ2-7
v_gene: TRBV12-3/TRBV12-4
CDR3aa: ASTFAGRSYEQY

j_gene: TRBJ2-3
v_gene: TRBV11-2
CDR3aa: ASSQDRITDTQY

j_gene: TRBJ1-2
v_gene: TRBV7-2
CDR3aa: ASSLSAGRFNYGYT

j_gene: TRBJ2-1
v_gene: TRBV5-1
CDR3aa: ASSSLPSSGYNEQF

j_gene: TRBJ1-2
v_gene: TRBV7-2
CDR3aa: ASSFDLTPNGYT

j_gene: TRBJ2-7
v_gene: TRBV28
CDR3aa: ASTAGGRGTYEQY

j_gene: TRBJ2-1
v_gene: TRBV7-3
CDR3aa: ASSLGSRAYNEQF

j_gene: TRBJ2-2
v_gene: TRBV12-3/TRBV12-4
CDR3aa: ASRRDRSNTGELF

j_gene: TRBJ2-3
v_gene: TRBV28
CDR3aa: ASRKREVSDTQY

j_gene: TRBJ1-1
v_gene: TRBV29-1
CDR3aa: SVRGILNTEAF

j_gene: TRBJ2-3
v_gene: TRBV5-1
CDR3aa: ASSIRGRPDTQY

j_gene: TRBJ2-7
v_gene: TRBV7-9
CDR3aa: ASSRGQGAPEQY

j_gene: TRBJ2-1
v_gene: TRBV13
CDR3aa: ASSLRLAGVTRYNEQF

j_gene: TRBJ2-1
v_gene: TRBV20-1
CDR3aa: SAEPSTSGSYNEQF

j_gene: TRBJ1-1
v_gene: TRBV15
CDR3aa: ATSRVRQPNTEAF

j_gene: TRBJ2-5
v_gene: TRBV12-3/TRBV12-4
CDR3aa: ASSSDMKTQY

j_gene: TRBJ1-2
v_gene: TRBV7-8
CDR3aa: ASSLERVPTKTESYDYT

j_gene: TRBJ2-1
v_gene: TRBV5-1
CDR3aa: ASSQRGPLGYNEQF

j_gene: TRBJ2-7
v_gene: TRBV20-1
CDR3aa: SASPPSGTGGNDEQY

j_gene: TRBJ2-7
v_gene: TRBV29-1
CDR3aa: SVESGQGTYEQY

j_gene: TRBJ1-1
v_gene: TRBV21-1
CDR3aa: ASSKAPRTEAF

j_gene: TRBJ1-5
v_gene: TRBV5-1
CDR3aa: ASSLGEWSGQPQH

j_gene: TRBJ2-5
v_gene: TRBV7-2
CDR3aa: ASSLSRNKETQY

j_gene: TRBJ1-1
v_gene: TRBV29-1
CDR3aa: SVEGFRNTEAF

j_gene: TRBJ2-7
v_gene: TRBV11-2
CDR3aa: ASSITSGNYEQY

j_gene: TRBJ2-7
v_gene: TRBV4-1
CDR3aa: ASSQVLGGFYEQY

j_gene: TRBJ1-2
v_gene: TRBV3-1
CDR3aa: ASSQDIDRGRGYS

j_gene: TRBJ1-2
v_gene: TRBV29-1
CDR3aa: SVVGPGIGYT

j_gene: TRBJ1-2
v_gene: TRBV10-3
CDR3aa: AISEGSRGAYGYT

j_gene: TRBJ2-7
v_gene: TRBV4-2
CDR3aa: ASSHDSPGDEQY

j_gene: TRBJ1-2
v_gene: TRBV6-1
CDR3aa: ASRGRQGDYGYT

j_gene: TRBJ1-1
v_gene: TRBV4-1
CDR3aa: ATGTEGSRYTEAF

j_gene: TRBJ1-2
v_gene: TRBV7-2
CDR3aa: ASSNNQQGAYGYT

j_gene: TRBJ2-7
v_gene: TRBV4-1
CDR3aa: ASSQGRQVSYEQY

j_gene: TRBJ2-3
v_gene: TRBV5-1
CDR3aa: ASSWRAISTDTQY

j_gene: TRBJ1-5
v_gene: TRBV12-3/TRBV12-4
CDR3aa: ASSRDLGNQPQH

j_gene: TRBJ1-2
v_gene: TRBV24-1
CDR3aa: ATSDEGAYGYT

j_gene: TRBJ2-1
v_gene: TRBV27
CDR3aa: ASSLSAYRRNEQF

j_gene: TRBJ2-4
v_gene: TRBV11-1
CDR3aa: ASSIRPRPENIQY